The T cell receptor (beta chain) described here comes from a study of shared clonotypes between healthy human individuals. Worth noting for this clone: Its antigen is still unknown.

Study results and caveats: It was only blood that was sampled, and tissue repertoires likely differ. Unshared clonotypes carried lower generation probabilities than those common to all four donors.

The method was immunoSEQ multiplex PCR; TCRdb's version includes in-frame clones alone and lacks a portion of them. The sample contains fewer than 350,000 clones, over 75% of which appear only once. Germline CDR1 is SEHNR and CDR2 is FQNEAQ (reference sequence). The CDR3 is made up of 15 amino acids. The V gene lost 0 bases and the J gene lost 5 bases, with 13 bases spanning the gap. Source material: memory CD8+ T cells sorted from blood. As to subset: CD45RO+ cells pooled with CCR7-negative TemRA cells. This clonotype originated in a man younger than 35 in good health. The V and J genes are TRBV7-9 and TRBJ2-5, with a weak D call TRBD1 (5 bases). CDR3 sequence: CASSLAIAGYETQYF. CDR3 coding DNA: TGTGCCAGCAGCTTAGCCATAGCAGGGTACGAGACCCAGTACTTC.